A selection of T cell receptor beta chains follows, all from one sample in a study of human T cells and chemical hapten exposure. TCRdb itself ran the RACE reads through MiXCR, one entry per CDR3 protein. The sample records about 110,000 distinct CDR3 sequences, 30% to 35% being singletons. Here the sequenced sample was whole blood, taken in connection with sensitization to the hapten diphenylcyclopropenone (DPC). Receptor source: a man between 40 and 49 years old with alopecia areata. Some clones in this sample may be carry-over from other donors' samples. Each CDR3 is given with its conserved first and last residue. D genes are given only for firm matches. Size values are once, few and many counts, or a class for expanded clones, and some rows have none.

J gene: TRBJ1-1
D gene: TRBD1
V gene: TRBV7-8
clone size: few
CDR3 DNA: TGTGCCAGCAGCTTCCGGGACAGGGGCAGGGCTGAAGCTTTCTTT
CDR3 protein: CASSFRDRGRAEAFF

J gene: TRBJ2-5
D gene: -
V gene: TRBV9
clone size: -
CDR3 DNA: TGTGCCAGCAGTAGCAGGGTAAAAGACCAAGAGACCCAGTACTTC
CDR3 protein: CASSSRVKDQETQYF

J gene: TRBJ2-3
D gene: TRBD2
V gene: TRBV29-1
clone size: few
CDR3 DNA: TGCAGCGTTCAGGGACTAGCTGTAGATACGCAGTATTTT
CDR3 protein: CSVQGLAVDTQYF

J gene: TRBJ2-5
D gene: -
V gene: TRBV13
clone size: -
CDR3 DNA: TGTGCCAGCAGCTTACAGGTCCCAGGGGGGCAAGAGACCCAGTACTTC
CDR3 protein: CASSLQVPGGQETQYF

J gene: TRBJ2-3
D gene: TRBD2
V gene: TRBV7-2
clone size: -
CDR3 DNA: TGTGCCAGCTCCAGGGATGTAACTAGCGGAAGGGATACGCAGTATTTT
CDR3 protein: CASSRDVTSGRDTQYF

J gene: TRBJ2-1
D gene: TRBD2
V gene: TRBV7-9
clone size: -
CDR3 DNA: TGTGCCAGCAGTCTAAGAGGGGAGTTGGCTAGCGGGAGACTGTTCTTC
CDR3 protein: CASSLRGELASGRLFF

J gene: TRBJ1-1
D gene: -
V gene: TRBV20-1
clone size: -
CDR3 DNA: TGCAGTGCTAGGTCCGGGGGAAGCACTGAAGCTTTCTTT
CDR3 protein: CSARSGGSTEAFF

J gene: TRBJ2-7
D gene: TRBD2
V gene: TRBV3-1
clone size: few
CDR3 DNA: TGTGCCAGCAGGGGAGCGGGAGGTGGCCACGAGCAGTACTTC
CDR3 protein: CASRGAGGGHEQYF

J gene: TRBJ2-1
D gene: -
V gene: TRBV12-3/TRBV12-4
clone size: few
CDR3 DNA: TGTGCCAGCAGCACAGGTGTCATCCCCGATGAGCAGTTCTTC
CDR3 protein: CASSTGVIPDEQFF

J gene: TRBJ2-1
D gene: TRBD2
V gene: TRBV20-1
clone size: -
CDR3 DNA: TGCAGTGCTAGAGGCTTCCCCCGACTAGCGGGAGTTTTTGAGCAGTTCTTC
CDR3 protein: CSARGFPRLAGVFEQFF

J gene: TRBJ2-1
D gene: -
V gene: TRBV29-1
clone size: -
CDR3 DNA: TGCAGCGCAGCGAGACAGAGCCGCGGGGAGCAGTTCTTC
CDR3 protein: CSAARQSRGEQFF

J gene: TRBJ2-5
D gene: -
V gene: TRBV7-9
clone size: -
CDR3 DNA: TGTGCCAGCAGCTTTAGCACAGCACCTGGGACCCAGTACTTC
CDR3 protein: CASSFSTAPGTQYF

J gene: TRBJ2-5
D gene: TRBD2
V gene: TRBV12-3/TRBV12-4
clone size: few
CDR3 DNA: TGTGCCAGCAGCTCCGGGACTAGCGGGAAGGAGACCCAGTACTTC
CDR3 protein: CASSSGTSGKETQYF

J gene: TRBJ1-1
D gene: -
V gene: TRBV5-1
clone size: few
CDR3 DNA: TGCGCCAGCAGCTTGGACGTGGGGGTTGGAGCTTTCTTT
CDR3 protein: CASSLDVGVGAFF

J gene: TRBJ2-1
D gene: TRBD2
V gene: TRBV29-1
clone size: -
CDR3 DNA: TGCAGCGTTCGGTTTGGGGGACTAGCGGGAGATAAAACCTCCTACAATGAGCAGTTCTTC
CDR3 protein: CSVRFGGLAGDKTSYNEQFF

J gene: TRBJ2-1
D gene: -
V gene: TRBV5-1
clone size: -
CDR3 DNA: TGCGCCAGCAGCTTGGCCTTAACTCGCAGCAATGAGCAGTTCTTC
CDR3 protein: CASSLALTRSNEQFF

J gene: TRBJ1-1
D gene: TRBD1
V gene: TRBV20-1
clone size: -
CDR3 DNA: TGCAGTGCTAGAGTTAAGGGGGCGTCCACTGAAGCTTTCTTT
CDR3 protein: CSARVKGASTEAFF

J gene: TRBJ1-1
D gene: -
V gene: TRBV4-2
clone size: -
CDR3 DNA: TGTGCCAGCAGCCAAGATGAGAGCACAGGCCGGGGTACTGAAGCTTTCTTT
CDR3 protein: CASSQDESTGRGTEAFF

J gene: TRBJ2-7
D gene: TRBD1
V gene: TRBV6-2/TRBV6-3
clone size: once
CDR3 DNA: TGTGCCAGCAGTTATTACACCGGGACAGGGGGCTCCGAGCAGTACTTC
CDR3 protein: CASSYYTGTGGSEQYF

J gene: TRBJ2-7
D gene: -
V gene: TRBV5-1
clone size: few
CDR3 DNA: TGCGCCAGCAGCTTGGTGGGGGCAGCTGCCTACGAGCAGTACTTC
CDR3 protein: CASSLVGAAAYEQYF

J gene: TRBJ2-3
D gene: -
V gene: TRBV12-3/TRBV12-4
clone size: -
CDR3 DNA: TGTGCCAGCAGTCGCACCCAAGATACGCAGTATTTT
CDR3 protein: CASSRTQDTQYF

J gene: TRBJ2-7
D gene: TRBD1
V gene: TRBV30
clone size: -
CDR3 DNA: TGTGCCTGGAGTTGGGGGACAGTCTACGAGCAGTACTTC
CDR3 protein: CAWSWGTVYEQYF

J gene: TRBJ1-5
D gene: -
V gene: TRBV6-1
clone size: -
CDR3 DNA: TGTGCCAGCAGTGAAGCACCGGGGGGCCAGCCCCAGCATTTT
CDR3 protein: CASSEAPGGQPQHF

J gene: TRBJ2-3
D gene: TRBD2
V gene: TRBV29-1
clone size: many
CDR3 DNA: TGCAGCGTTGATCCTAGCGGGGTTAGCACAGATACGCAGTATTTT
CDR3 protein: CSVDPSGVSTDTQYF

J gene: TRBJ2-6
D gene: -
V gene: TRBV27
clone size: -
CDR3 DNA: TGTGCCAGCAATCCGTGGTCCGACAAGGATGGGGCCAACGTCCTGACTTTC
CDR3 protein: CASNPWSDKDGANVLTF

J gene: TRBJ2-2
D gene: -
V gene: TRBV9
clone size: -
CDR3 DNA: TGTGCCAGCAGCGTAGCCGTCATCGTGAACACCGGGGAGCTGTTTTTT
CDR3 protein: CASSVAVIVNTGELFF

J gene: TRBJ2-7
D gene: -
V gene: TRBV7-6
clone size: -
CDR3 DNA: TGTGCCAGCAGCTTCCTAGCCGGGGCCCTCTCCTACGAGCAGTACTTC
CDR3 protein: CASSFLAGALSYEQYF

J gene: TRBJ1-5
D gene: -
V gene: TRBV6-5
clone size: -
CDR3 DNA: TGTGCCAGCAGCGTAGACCGATATAGCAATCAGCCCCAGCATTTT
CDR3 protein: CASSVDRYSNQPQHF

J gene: TRBJ2-3
D gene: TRBD1
V gene: TRBV20-1
clone size: -
CDR3 DNA: TGCAGTGCTTACACCTCTAACAGGGGGAGCACAGATACGCAGTATTTT
CDR3 protein: CSAYTSNRGSTDTQYF

J gene: TRBJ2-3
D gene: -
V gene: TRBV5-4
clone size: -
CDR3 DNA: TGTGCCAGCAGCCGTCGAGGACAGTTCGTCACAGATACGCAGTATTTT
CDR3 protein: CASSRRGQFVTDTQYF

J gene: TRBJ1-1
D gene: -
V gene: TRBV12-3/TRBV12-4
clone size: few
CDR3 DNA: TGTGCCAGCAGTTTACAGGCAGGGAAGGGCACTGAAGCTTTCTTT
CDR3 protein: CASSLQAGKGTEAFF

J gene: TRBJ2-5
D gene: TRBD2
V gene: TRBV20-1
clone size: -
CDR3 DNA: TGCAGTGCTGGCAGGACTAGCGGGTTTCAAGAGACCCAGTACTTC
CDR3 protein: CSAGRTSGFQETQYF

J gene: TRBJ2-3
D gene: -
V gene: TRBV10-3
clone size: many
CDR3 DNA: TGTGCCATCGTTAAGGACTTAGCGGCCCCCCGTACGCAGTATTTT
CDR3 protein: CAIVKDLAAPRTQYF

J gene: TRBJ2-4
D gene: TRBD1
V gene: TRBV12-3/TRBV12-4
clone size: many
CDR3 DNA: TGTGCCAGCAGTCCGACAGGGGTGTTAGCCAAAAACATTCAGTACTTC
CDR3 protein: CASSPTGVLAKNIQYF

J gene: TRBJ2-1
D gene: -
V gene: TRBV20-1
clone size: few
CDR3 DNA: TGCAGTGCTAGAGATCTGAATCGGGAGCTATACAATGAGCAGTTCTTC
CDR3 protein: CSARDLNRELYNEQFF

J gene: TRBJ2-3
D gene: -
V gene: TRBV5-4
clone size: few
CDR3 DNA: TGTGCCATCCCACGGGGGTCTAGCACAGATACGCAGTATTTT
CDR3 protein: CAIPRGSSTDTQYF

J gene: TRBJ1-6
D gene: -
V gene: TRBV6-5
clone size: -
CDR3 DNA: TGTGCCAGCAGTGGCCGTCGGACGGGTAATTCACCCCTCCACTTT
CDR3 protein: CASSGRRTGNSPLHF

J gene: TRBJ2-3
D gene: TRBD2
V gene: TRBV9
clone size: few
CDR3 DNA: TGTGCCAGCAGCGTAGTGGGTAATATGGCGGGAGTGGATACGCAGTATTTT
CDR3 protein: CASSVVGNMAGVDTQYF

J gene: TRBJ1-1
D gene: -
V gene: TRBV7-9
clone size: few
CDR3 DNA: TGTGCCAGCAGCGCCATAGAGGACTCCATGAACACTGAAGCTTTCTTT
CDR3 protein: CASSAIEDSMNTEAFF

J gene: TRBJ1-1
D gene: -
V gene: TRBV27
clone size: -
CDR3 DNA: TGTGCCAGCGGACTCGCTTTGCACACTGAAGCTTTCTTT
CDR3 protein: CASGLALHTEAFF

J gene: TRBJ1-3
D gene: TRBD1
V gene: TRBV28
clone size: few
CDR3 DNA: TGTGCCAGCAGTTCCCCGACAGGGGGCAAGGGAAACACCATATATTTT
CDR3 protein: CASSSPTGGKGNTIYF